This T cell receptor (beta chain) comes out of a study of CD8 T cells in ankylosing spondylitis. Study results and caveats: Fewer than 10 highly homologous variants formed a TCR beta motif that appeared characteristic of ankylosing spondylitis blood.

The germline CDR1 and CDR2 sequences are MNHEY and SMNVEV (reference sequence). Trimming cost V 6 bases and J 3 bases, with 11 bases left between them. This CDR3 region has 14 residues. Concerning this clonotype: Its antigen is unknown.

Generation of TCR beta libraries employed quantitative 5'-RACE incorporating molecular barcodes. TCRdb re-called the 5' RACE reads through MiXCR, storing one row per CDR3 protein. Of around 340,000 distinct CDR3 sequences in the sample, approximately 15% are singletons; the top ten hold approximately 0.99%. The TCR comes from a male donor with ankylosing spondylitis or in good health (not recorded which). V and J are TRBV27 and TRBJ2-2; tentatively, D is TRBD1 (6 bases). The sample taken for sequencing was blood, either unsorted or a sorted T cell fraction (not recorded which). Written as DNA, the CDR3 is TGTGCCAGCAGATACAGGGTGGACACCGGGGAGCTGTTTTTT. Translation gives CASRYRVDTGELFF.